The clone carrying this T cell receptor (beta chain) was observed a few times. Its target is unknown. This sample is drawn from a study of cytomegalovirus exposure and HLA in healthy donors. This CDR3 has 16 residues. The germline V gene has CDR1 SEHNR and CDR2 FQNEAQ (reference sequence). V was clipped by 4 bases and J by 9 bases, with 22 bases between them. Primers: 60 Vbeta forward and 13 Jbeta reverse. Assay used: immunoSEQ multiplex PCR; TCRdb lists only in-frame clones, some missing. The sample contains approximately 190,000 clones, 75% to 85% of which appear only once. Study-wide results and caveats: Most likely, a cluster of highly shared sequence variants arose as a sequencing artifact.

The origin of this receptor is a woman aged 18-35 years in good health and CMV-seronegative. This sequence joins TRBV7-9 and TRBJ2-1, with D tentatively TRBD2 (6 bases). The specimen was PBMCs. Written as DNA, the CDR3 is TGTGCCAGCAGCTCGGGTGGCGGGCGGGGATGGATTGAGCAGTTCTTC. Amino acid sequence: CASSSGGGRGWIEQFF. Combining the CDR3 with reference TRBV7-9 and TRBJ2-1 gives the whole variable domain DTGVSQNPRHKITKRGQNVTFRCDPISEHNRLYWYRQTLGQGPEFLTYFQNEAQLEKSRLLSDRFSAERPKGSFSTLEIQRTEQGDSAMYLCASSSGGGRGWIEQFFGPGTRLTVL.